This T cell receptor (beta chain) was documented in a study of T cell repertoires in cytomegalovirus infection. Overall study context: Indications came from public TCR beta signatures; they pointed to CMV infection and to a matching HLA type.

Each CDR3 protein is one row after TCRdb ran MiXCR on the reads. The sample holds approximately 590,000 distinct CDR3 sequences; over 35% are singletons and the top ten take 48%. The germline CDR1 and CDR2 sequences are SGHAT and FQNNGV. The V end was cut by 5 bases, the J end by 0 bases, with 12 bases between. This CDR3 contains 15 residues. The study, taken as a whole, reports: Clonotype analysis showed dominance of the ex vivo response by HLA-C-restricted CMV-specific TCR beta clonotypes.

As for this clonotype: What it binds is unknown.

The origin of this receptor is a human donor in good health (CMV status not recorded). Some clones in this sample may be carry-over from other donors' samples. The chain recombines TRBV11-2 with TRBJ2-3; D ambiguous. Sequenced material: cultured PBMCs, taken from culture after CMV antigen stimulation. The CDR3: CASSRTLISTDTQYF. CDR3 sequence (DNA): TGTGCCAGCAGCCGCACCCTAATTAGCACAGATACGCAGTATTTT.